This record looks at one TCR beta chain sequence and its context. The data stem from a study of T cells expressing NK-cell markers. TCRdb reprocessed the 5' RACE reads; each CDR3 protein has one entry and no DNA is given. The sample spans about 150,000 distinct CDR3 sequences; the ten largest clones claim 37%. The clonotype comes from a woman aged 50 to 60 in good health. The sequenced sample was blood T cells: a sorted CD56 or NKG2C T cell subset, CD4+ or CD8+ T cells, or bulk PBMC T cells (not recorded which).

The CDR3 is CASSLDAGGLEAFF. The V gene is TRBV12-3 or TRBV12-4, the J gene TRBJ1-1. This CDR3 is built from 14 residues.